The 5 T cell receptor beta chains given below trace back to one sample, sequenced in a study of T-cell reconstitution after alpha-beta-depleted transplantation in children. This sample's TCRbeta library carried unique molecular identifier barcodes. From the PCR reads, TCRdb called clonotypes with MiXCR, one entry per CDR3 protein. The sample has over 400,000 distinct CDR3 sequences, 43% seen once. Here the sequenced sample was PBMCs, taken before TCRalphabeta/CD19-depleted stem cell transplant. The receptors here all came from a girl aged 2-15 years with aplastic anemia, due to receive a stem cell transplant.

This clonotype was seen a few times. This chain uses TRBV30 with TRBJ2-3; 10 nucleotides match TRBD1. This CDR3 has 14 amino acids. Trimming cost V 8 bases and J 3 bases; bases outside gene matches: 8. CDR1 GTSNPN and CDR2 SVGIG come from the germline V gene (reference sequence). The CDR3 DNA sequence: TGTGCCCGAGCCAGGGACAGGGGAACAGATACGCAGTATTTT. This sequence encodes CARARDRGTDTQYF. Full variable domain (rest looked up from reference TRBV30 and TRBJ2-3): SQTIHQWPATLVQPVGSPLSLECTVEGTSNPNLYWYRQAAGRGLQLLFYSVGIGQISSEVPQNLSASRPQDRQFILSSKKLLLSDSGFYLCARARDRGTDTQYFGPGTRLTVL.

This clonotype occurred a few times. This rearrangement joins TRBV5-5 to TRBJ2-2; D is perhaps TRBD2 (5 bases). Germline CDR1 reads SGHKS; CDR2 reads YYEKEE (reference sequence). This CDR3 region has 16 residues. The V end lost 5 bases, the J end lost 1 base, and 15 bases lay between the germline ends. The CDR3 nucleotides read TGTGCCAGCAGTCAGATCTCGGGATTGAACACCGGGGAGCTGTTTTTT. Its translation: CASSQISGLNTGELFF.

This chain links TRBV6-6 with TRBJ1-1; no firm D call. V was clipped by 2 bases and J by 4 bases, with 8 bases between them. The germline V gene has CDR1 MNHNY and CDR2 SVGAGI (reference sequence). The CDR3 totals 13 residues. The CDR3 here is CASSYPGTTEAFF. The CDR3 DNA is TGTGCCAGCAGTTACCCGGGTACCACTGAAGCTTTCTTT.

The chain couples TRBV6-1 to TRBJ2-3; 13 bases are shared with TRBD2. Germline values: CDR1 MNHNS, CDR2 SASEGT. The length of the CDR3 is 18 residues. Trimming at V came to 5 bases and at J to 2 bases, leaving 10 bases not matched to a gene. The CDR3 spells CASSPRLAGGPFTDTQYF. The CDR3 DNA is TGTGCCAGCAGTCCCCGACTAGCGGGAGGCCCGTTCACAGATACGCAGTATTTT.

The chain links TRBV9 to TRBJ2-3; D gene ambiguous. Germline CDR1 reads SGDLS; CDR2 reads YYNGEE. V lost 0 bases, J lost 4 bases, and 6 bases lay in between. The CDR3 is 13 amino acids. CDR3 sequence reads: CASSVGGSDTQYF. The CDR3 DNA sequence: TGTGCCAGCAGCGTAGGTGGATCAGATACGCAGTATTTT.